Listed below are T cell receptor beta chains from one sample, sequenced in a study of T-cell memory formation after mild COVID-19. TCRdb ran MiXCR on the 5' RACE reads and lists one entry per CDR3 protein. The data hold about 100,000 distinct CDR3 sequences, with over 8.5% observed a single time. Sequenced input: PBMCs or a T cell subset sorted from them (not recorded which). The receptor set was obtained from a man between 18 and 35 years old who had mild COVID-19 (a few samples of this study predate the infection). Cell type and time point are not known. Both conserved end residues are part of each CDR3. A D gene is named only where the DNA matches it firmly. Only part of the rows carry a size: once, few, many, or a class if the clone is expanded.

clone size	J gene	D gene	V gene	CDR3 DNA	CDR3 protein
.	TRBJ2-1	TRBD2	TRBV6-1	TGTGCCAGCAGTGAGCGGGGGGGCCATAATGAGCAGTTCTTC	CASSERGGHNEQFF
many	TRBJ2-5	TRBD2	TRBV3-1	TGTGCCAGCAGCCTCCGGCGGGGGTGGACGGAGACCCAGTACTTC	CASSLRRGWTETQYF
.	TRBJ2-1	.	TRBV12-3/TRBV12-4	TGTGCCAGCAGTTTCCTTGTCAGCCGCTCCTACAATGAGCAGTTCTTC	CASSFLVSRSYNEQFF
.	TRBJ2-2	TRBD2	TRBV7-6	TGTGCCAGCAGCCCTAGCGGGGGCACCGGGGAGCTGTTTTTT	CASSPSGGTGELFF
.	TRBJ1-2	.	TRBV11-2	TGTGCCAGCAGCTCGTTCTATGGCTACACCTTC	CASSSFYGYTF
.	TRBJ1-1	.	TRBV6-2/TRBV6-3	TGTGCCAGCAGTTTAAGGGATCAGAACACTGAAGCTTTCTTT	CASSLRDQNTEAFF
many	TRBJ2-1	.	TRBV27	TGTGCCAGCAGTTCGATCCCCCCAGGGGTCATAGACAATGAGCAGTTCTTC	CASSSIPPGVIDNEQFF
.	TRBJ2-2	.	TRBV27	TGTGCCAGCACCGGTAGCAGGGGCGGGGAGCTGTTTTTT	CASTGSRGGELFF
few	TRBJ2-1	TRBD2	TRBV6-5	TGTGCCAGCGGTATTAGGGACTACAGTGAGCAGTTCTTC	CASGIRDYSEQFF
few	TRBJ2-2	.	TRBV7-6	TGTGCCAGCAGCAACTGGGTAGCCGGGGAGCTGTTTTTT	CASSNWVAGELFF
few	TRBJ1-1	.	TRBV4-3	TGCGCCAGCAGCCAAGGTTTGGTGGGCACTGAAGCTTTCTTT	CASSQGLVGTEAFF
.	TRBJ2-1	TRBD1	TRBV7-9	TGTGCCAGCAGTCCGGGACAGGGGCCCAATGAGCAGTTCTTC	CASSPGQGPNEQFF
.	TRBJ2-7	.	TRBV7-2	TGTGCCAGCAGCCCCGAGGTGGGGTACGAGCAGTACTTC	CASSPEVGYEQYF
few	TRBJ2-3	.	TRBV6-5	TGTGCCAGCAGCTATAACGCCGGGGCCACAGATACGCAGTATTTT	CASSYNAGATDTQYF
.	TRBJ1-2	TRBD1	TRBV5-5	TGTGCCAGCAGCTTGACCCCCGGGACAGGGAACTATGGCTACACCTTC	CASSLTPGTGNYGYTF
few	TRBJ2-1	.	TRBV28	TGTGCCAGCGGCCTCGACAAGAAGCAGTTCTTC	CASGLDKKQFF
once	TRBJ2-5	.	TRBV7-2	TGTGCCAGCAGCTTAGGGAGCGGGCAAGAGACCCAGTACTTC	CASSLGSGQETQYF
many	TRBJ2-1	.	TRBV12-3/TRBV12-4	TGTGCCAGCACCAGCCAGGGGGGGAACAATGAGCAGTTCTTC	CASTSQGGNNEQFF
.	TRBJ2-5	TRBD2	TRBV13	TGTGCCAGCAGCCTCTGGACTAGCGGGGCGTGGGAGACCCAGTACTTC	CASSLWTSGAWETQYF
.	TRBJ2-1	.	TRBV7-8	TGTGCCAGCAGGAGTACAGAACCAAGCTCCTACAATGAGCAGTTCTTC	CASRSTEPSSYNEQFF
many	TRBJ2-3	TRBD2	TRBV7-8	TGTGCCAGCAGCTCCCAGCGGGGGGGGACAGATACGCAGTATTTT	CASSSQRGGTDTQYF
few	TRBJ1-5	.	TRBV28	TGTGCCAGCAGTTTCGGTGGGAGAGGAGGATCCCTTAGCAATCAGCCCCAGCATTTT	CASSFGGRGGSLSNQPQHF
.	TRBJ1-1	TRBD1	TRBV28	TGTGCCAGCAGTCTACGACAGGGGCGAAGGAACACTGAAGCTTTCTTT	CASSLRQGRRNTEAFF
.	TRBJ1-1	.	TRBV24-1	TGTGCCACCAGTGATTTGTATCGAGCCTCTGAAGCTTTCTTT	CATSDLYRASEAFF
.	TRBJ2-3	TRBD1	TRBV11-2	TGTGCCAGCAGCTGGACGGCCGGGACAGGGGGGATGCATTCCCCGGGTACGCAGTATTTT	CASSWTAGTGGMHSPGTQYF
many	TRBJ1-5	.	TRBV5-1	TGCGCCAGCAGCTTGGTCCCCGACAGTAATCAGCCCCAGCATTTT	CASSLVPDSNQPQHF
few	TRBJ2-7	.	TRBV7-9	TGTGCCAGCAGCCCGGTCCTGATCTCCTACGAGCAGTACTTC	CASSPVLISYEQYF
many	TRBJ2-1	.	TRBV7-9	TGTGCCAGCAGCCCGTCTACGGGGAACAATGAGCAGTTCTTC	CASSPSTGNNEQFF
few	TRBJ2-3	TRBD2	TRBV11-2	TGTGCCAGCGTCACTAGCGGGGTTAGCACAGATACGCAGTATTTT	CASVTSGVSTDTQYF